Presented here are 29 T cell receptor beta chains from one specimen sequenced in a study of OX40 agonist ivuxolimab in advanced cancers. The receptor library was made with the immunoSEQ multiplex PCR assay. The immuneACCESS repertoire file appears here via TCRdb, limited to in-frame rearrangements. These files lack a portion of the clones; in checked studies, under half of the deficit traces to unresolved V genes, and the cause of the others is not known. The sample table contains 100,000 to 150,000 clones; only one count was recorded for just under 95% of them. The top ten constitute 0.8% to 1% of the sample. Sequences were derived from CD4+ or CD8+ T cells sorted from blood, sampled in a trial of the OX40 agonist ivuxolimab. The receptors were sampled from an adult with an advanced solid tumor such as melanoma, head and neck, liver or kidney cancer.

The V gene is TRBV29-1, the J gene TRBJ1-2; D perhaps matches TRBD1 (5 bases). This CDR3 is built from 11 residues. In germline, CDR1 is SQVTM, CDR2 ANQGSEA. V was clipped by 4 bases and J by 8 bases, with 11 bases between them. CDR3 coding DNA: TGCAGCGTTGTTCAGGGCGGAGGCTACACCTTC. Amino acids: CSVVQGGGYTF.

The chain employs TRBV7-9 and TRBJ2-6; no clear D gene. CDR3 length: 15 residues. CDR1 is SEHNR and CDR2 is FQNEAQ in the germline V gene (reference sequence). Trimming took 6 bases from V and 0 from J, leaving 9 bases between them. In DNA form, the CDR3 reads TGTGCCAGCAGAGGGCTAGGCTCTGGGGCCAACGTCCTGACTTTC. Its translation: CASRGLGSGANVLTF.

The V call is TRBV28, the J call TRBJ1-2, with D possibly matching TRBD1 (6 bases). V lost 3 bases, J lost 2 bases, and 10 bases lay in between. CDR3 length equals 14 residues. CDR1 MDHEN and CDR2 SYDVKM come from the germline V gene. CDR3 DNA: TGTGCCAGCAGTTTCAGGGGAGAAAACTATGGCTACACCTTC. Translation gives CASSFRGENYGYTF.

J is TRBJ2-7 and V is TRBV9, with D possibly being TRBD1 or TRBD2 (5 bases each). This CDR3 has 13 residues. The V and J ends lost 7 bases and 6 bases respectively, with 17 bases between them. CDR1 SGDLS and CDR2 YYNGEE come from the germline V gene. This CDR3 reads CASGLGARGEQYF. CDR3 nucleotide sequence: TGTGCCAGCGGCCTCGGGGCCCGAGGCGAGCAGTACTTC.

This clone was detected a few times. The V and J genes are TRBV10-3 and TRBJ2-7, with TRBD2 matching 10 bases. The germline V gene has CDR1 ENHRY and CDR2 SYGVKD. CDR3 size: 16 residues. The V gene end was trimmed by 3 bases and the J gene end by 3 bases; junction bases not matched to a gene: 8. This CDR3 reads CAISELKSSGSYEQYF. The CDR3 DNA is TGTGCCATCAGTGAACTCAAGTCTAGCGGGAGCTACGAGCAGTACTTC.

This clone was counted a single time. The chain links TRBV7-2 to TRBJ2-7; 7 nucleotides line up with TRBD2. The CDR3 contains 15 residues. The V and J ends lost 2 bases and 2 bases, in that order; junction bases with no gene match: 6. The V gene's germline CDR1 is SGHTA and CDR2 FQGNSA. The CDR3 reads CASSLMGTTAYEQYF. The CDR3 DNA sequence: TGTGCCAGCAGCTTAATGGGGACTACGGCCTACGAGCAGTACTTC.

This clone is a singleton in its sample. CDR3 nucleotide sequence: TGTGCCAGCAGCTTAGAAGGGAGTGCCAAAAACATTCAGTACTTC. It codes for CASSLEGSAKNIQYF. The V gene is TRBV7-2, the J gene TRBJ2-4; TRBD2 is a possible D gene (5 bases). The CDR3 is 15 amino acids. The V gene's germline CDR1 is SGHTA and CDR2 FQGNSA. Trimming removed 1 base from V and 1 base from J, with 8 bases in between.

Only one count was recorded for this clone. The V call is TRBV5-1, the J call TRBJ2-1; TRBD2 matches at 8 bases. V lost 3 bases to trimming and J lost 5 bases; unmatched junction nucleotides: 10. The germline V gene has CDR1 SGHRS and CDR2 YFSETQ. This CDR3 is built from 16 residues. The CDR3 loop reads CASSSQAGVHNNEQFF. The DNA for the CDR3 is TGCGCCAGCAGCTCCCAAGCGGGAGTGCACAACAATGAGCAGTTCTTC.

The chain joins TRBV5-1 to TRBJ2-7; D is ambiguous. This CDR3 spans 12 amino acids. CDR1 is SGHRS and CDR2 is YFSETQ in the germline V gene. V lost 0 bases to trimming and J lost 4 bases, with 5 bases between them. CDR3 nucleotide sequence: TGCGCCAGCAGCTTGGACCAGTACGAGCAGTACTTC. Its protein is CASSLDQYEQYF.

This rearrangement joins TRBV7-2 to TRBJ1-5, with 8 bases lining up with TRBD1. The CDR3 loop spans 14 amino acids. The junction had 7 bases not matched to a gene; V was cut back by 5 bases and J by 7 bases. Germline values: CDR1 SGHTA, CDR2 FQGNSA. The CDR3 region has the DNA TGTGCCAGCAGCGCCGACAGGGGAGACCAGCCCCAGCATTTT. Protein: CASSADRGDQPQHF.

The chain combines TRBV6-5 with TRBJ1-1; TRBD1 might be the D (5 bases). The CDR3 sequence is 14 residues long. Germline loops: CDR1 MNHEY, CDR2 SVGAGI. The V end was cut by 6 bases, the J end by 4 bases, with 15 bases between. Here the CDR3 DNA reads TGTGCCAGCAGACCTCATGGGGGGTCCACTGAAGCTTTCTTT. This gives the protein CASRPHGGSTEAFF.

The J gene is TRBJ2-1, the V gene TRBV28; D not resolved. The germline V gene has CDR1 MDHEN and CDR2 SYDVKM. Trimming removed 3 bases from V and 11 bases from J, with 11 bases in between. The CDR3 runs 12 residues. As DNA, the CDR3 is TGTGCCAGCAGTTTTAGGCCGGCCCAGCAGTTCTTC. Its protein is CASSFRPAQQFF.

The gene calls are TRBV5-4 and TRBJ1-2, with TRBD1 matching over 8 bases. Germline CDR1 is SGHNT and CDR2 is YYREEE (reference sequence). The V gene end was trimmed by 0 bases and the J gene end by 3 bases; junction bases not matched to a gene: 4. This CDR3 has 15 amino acids. This CDR3 reads CASSLASGGDYGYTF. Here the CDR3 DNA reads TGTGCCAGCAGCTTGGCGTCAGGGGGCGACTATGGCTACACCTTC.

The chain joins TRBV25-1 to TRBJ1-1; D is possibly TRBD1 (6 bases). Trimming removed 4 bases from V and 2 bases from J, with 17 bases in between. There are 16 residues in the CDR3. Per germline, CDR1 MGHDK and CDR2 SYGVNS. The CDR3 nucleotides are TGTGCCAGCAGTGGGGCCTTGGGAGGGGGTAACACTGAAGCTTTCTTT. It translates to CASSGALGGGNTEAFF.

The chain carries TRBV4-1 and TRBJ2-7; possible D gene TRBD1, 6 bases. CDR3 size: 16 residues. Germline loops: CDR1 MGHRA, CDR2 YSYEKL. The V end was cut by 4 bases, the J end by 6 bases, with 22 bases between. This chain's CDR3 is CASSLAPTGTSAEQYF. The CDR3 DNA is TGCGCCAGCAGCCTAGCGCCCACCGGGACATCTGCCGAGCAGTACTTC.

The V gene is TRBV11-3, the J gene TRBJ1-1; D possibly corresponds to TRBD1 (6 bases). The CDR3 length is 14 residues. Germline CDR1 is SGHNT and CDR2 is YENEEA. V lost 0 bases to trimming and J lost 5 bases, with 10 bases between them. The CDR3 reads CASSLDLGTTEAFF. CDR3 coding DNA: TGTGCCAGCAGCTTAGATCTCGGGACAACTGAAGCTTTCTTT. Filled out from reference TRBV11-3 and TRBJ1-1, the complete variable domain reads EAGVVQSPRYKIIEKKQPVAFWCNPISGHNTLYWYLQNLGQGPELLIRYENEEAVDDSQLPKDRFSAERLKGVDSTLKIQPAELGDSAVYLCASSLDLGTTEAFFGQGTRLTVV.

This sequence joins TRBV13 and TRBJ2-7; a weak D match, TRBD2 (5 bases). CDR1 PRHDT and CDR2 FYEKMQ come from the germline V gene (reference sequence). V lost 6 bases and J lost 3, with 12 bases in between. The CDR3 is made up of 13 amino acids. In nucleotides, the CDR3 is TGTGCCAGCAGGGACGACCGGGGCTACGAGCAGTACTTC. The encoded protein is CASRDDRGYEQYF.

This clone occurred a few times. The chain employs TRBV7-9 and TRBJ1-5, with D tentatively TRBD1 (5 bases). The CDR3 totals 15 residues. Trimming removed 5 bases from V and 1 base from J, with 12 bases in between. Germline V lookup: CDR1 SEHNR, CDR2 FQNEAQ (reference sequence). The DNA for the CDR3 is TGTGCCAGCAGCGAGGGCCGGGACAGCAATCAGCCCCAGCATTTT. The encoded protein is CASSEGRDSNQPQHF.

This clone was seen more than once but under ten times. The J gene is TRBJ1-2, the V gene TRBV27; tentatively, D is TRBD1 (6 bases). Germline CDR1 reads MNHEY; CDR2 reads SMNVEV (reference sequence). The CDR3 runs 13 residues. Trimming removed 0 bases from V and 5 bases from J, with 7 bases in between. The DNA for the CDR3 is TGTGCCAGCAGTTTATCAGGGGGATATGGCTACACCTTC. It is translated as CASSLSGGYGYTF.

The chain carries TRBV2 and TRBJ1-1; D is unresolved. From germline, CDR1 is SNHLY and CDR2 FYNNEI. Trimming took off 7 bases at V and 2 bases at J, with 11 bases between the two ends. CDR3 length: 13 amino acids. The CDR3 DNA reads as TGTGCCAGCACCATCCGAGGTAACACTGAAGCTTTCTTT. Translation: CASTIRGNTEAFF.

The V call is TRBV14, the J call TRBJ1-3; D is unresolved. The germline V and J ends were trimmed by 4 bases and 3 bases, with 4 bases remaining between them. The CDR3 runs 12 residues. The V gene's germline CDR1 is SGHDN and CDR2 FVKESK. This CDR3 reads CASSLFGNTIYF. For the CDR3, the DNA is TGTGCCAGCAGCCTTTTTGGAAACACCATATATTTT.

The genes are TRBV20-1 and TRBJ2-7, with D perhaps being TRBD1 or TRBD2 (5 bases each). The CDR3 runs to 11 residues. The germline CDR1 and CDR2 sequences are DFQATT and SNEGSKA (reference sequence). The V end was cut by 7 bases, the J end by 3 bases, with 10 bases between. The CDR3 is CSGGTIYEQYF. For the CDR3, the DNA is TGCAGTGGGGGGACGATCTACGAGCAGTACTTC.

The chain couples TRBV10-3 to TRBJ2-7; 10 bases are a match to TRBD1. This CDR3 comprises 14 residues. Germline loops: CDR1 ENHRY, CDR2 SYGVKD. The J segment lost 5 bases and the V segment lost 4 bases, leaving 5 bases of the junction unmatched. DNA for the CDR3: TGTGCCATCAGTGCCCAGGGACAGGGGCACGAGCAGTACTTC. This codes for CAISAQGQGHEQYF.

The chain carries TRBV7-8 and TRBJ2-2; either TRBD1 or TRBD2 may fit D (5 bases each). Germline V lookup: CDR1 SGHVS, CDR2 FQNEAQ. V was cut by 6 bases and J by 0 bases, with 14 bases left in between. The CDR3 has 16 residues. For the CDR3, the DNA is TGTGCCAGCAGTGAGGGACGGATCTCGAACACCGGGGAGCTGTTTTTT. It encodes CASSEGRISNTGELFF.

This clone was observed a handful of times. This chain joins TRBV4-1 and TRBJ2-7, with 9 nucleotides matching TRBD2. Germline trimming cut 5 bases from V and 3 bases from J; bases unmatched to any gene: 11. Germline loops: CDR1 MGHRA, CDR2 YSYEKL. The CDR3 covers 16 residues. In DNA form, the CDR3 reads TGCGCCAGCAGCTTGACGACTAGCGGAAAAGTCTACGAGCAGTACTTC. It codes for CASSLTTSGKVYEQYF.

The rearrangement joins TRBV7-9 to TRBJ1-5; 10 nucleotides align to TRBD1. After removal of 4 bases from V and 5 bases from J, the junction contained 2 bases not matched to a gene. The V gene's germline CDR1 is SEHNR and CDR2 FQNEAQ (reference sequence). This CDR3 has 14 amino acids. CDR3 DNA sequence: TGTGCCAGCAGCTCGGACAGGGGGTATCAGCCCCAGCATTTT. As protein: CASSSDRGYQPQHF.

J is TRBJ1-1 and V is TRBV7-8; D is perhaps TRBD1 (5 bases). Germline V lookup: CDR1 SGHVS, CDR2 FQNEAQ. V lost 3 bases to trimming and J lost 7 bases, with 12 bases between them. This CDR3 contains 13 residues. CDR3 loop: CASSFESDIEAFF. The CDR3 nucleotides read TGTGCCAGCAGCTTTGAATCGGACATTGAAGCTTTCTTT.

Notes on this clone: This likely traces to a read error, being one base from a far larger clone. The rearrangement links TRBV4-2 to TRBJ2-5, with TRBD1 matching 11 bases. The V gene end was trimmed by 3 bases and the J gene end by 5 bases; junction bases not matched to a gene: 14. The CDR3 consists of 18 residues. Germline V CDR1 and CDR2: LGHNA, YNFKEQ. CDR3 DNA sequence: TGTGCCAGCAGCCATCCCGAAGAGGACAGGGGGCCGGGGGAGACCCAGTACTTC. Residues: CASSHPEEDRGPGETQYF.

The DNA of the CDR3 is TGTGCCAGCAGCCCGGGACAGGGAGGGTTCGCTGAAGCTTTCTTT. This gives the protein CASSPGQGGFAEAFF. This chain connects TRBV4-2 to TRBJ1-1; 9 bases fit TRBD1. CDR1 and CDR2 (germline): LGHNA, YNFKEQ. CDR3 length equals 15 residues. The ends lost 4 bases at V and 6 bases at J; junction bases unmatched: 9.